This T cell receptor (beta chain) was sequenced during a study of early T cells in non-severe SARS-CoV-2 infection (dated by TCRdb to about 2021). In the study overall: TCR sequencing used bulk RNA from unsorted whole blood, so alpha and beta chains could not be paired.

Study-wide conclusions, independent of this receptor: Matching against VDJdb was skewed toward anti-spike CD8 responses, likely underestimated virus-specific expansions, and missed private and CD4 specificities.

Library method: 5' RACE. Sequencer: NextSeq 500. To correct for sequencing error and PCR bias, the TCR library protocol tagged individual cDNA molecules with unique molecular identifiers. Sequencing covered both TCR alpha and beta chains, and within each sample the abundances of alpha and beta sequences were tightly co-correlated. In the source study's methods: Decombinator V4 was used to annotate TCR sequences for V gene, J gene and CDR3. Expanded TCRs were defined as changing significantly between any two time points under a Poisson model with p below 0.0001. TCR abundances were normalised to the total number of TCRs sequenced in each sample and reported as counts per million. TRAV1-2 paired with TRAJ12, TRAJ20 or TRAJ33 defined MAIT TCRs, while TRAV10 paired with TRAJ18 defined iNKT TCRs. VDJdb, accessed on 1 November 2021, was searched for TCRs annotated for CMV, EBV and SARS-CoV-2, and TCRs annotated for more than one antigen were excluded. TCRdb's own reprocessing of the public reads used fastp at Q25 and MiXCR and kept productive beta chains. A single entry per CDR3 protein holds the most common genes and DNA from its merged rows. The V and J calls come from TCRdb's annotation, not from the publication. This sample holds roughly 64,000 distinct CDR3 sequences; 11% were observed only once. Nearly 3% of the sample is in the top ten clones.

Regarding this clonotype: No cognate antigen has been identified for it. Base qualities were left out, and no much larger clone turns up one base away.

A case-control design nested within a healthcare worker cohort in London, UK, was used, with weekly nasopharyngeal swab PCR tests and blood sampling performed. Healthcare workers were recruited during the week of the UK lockdown, between 23 and 31 March 2020, and followed weekly for up to roughly 16 weeks. The V and J ends are trimmed by 6 bases and 2 bases, leaving 7 bases between them. CDR1 and CDR2 are drawn from the germline V gene (reference sequence): LNHDA, SQIVND. The CDR3, from cysteine to phenylalanine, totals 12 residues. CDR3 DNA is the only sequence kept; it has 36 bases, read in frame from the first base.

The clonotype comes from an adult who was a healthcare worker with PCR-confirmed SARS-CoV-2 infection or an uninfected control (not recorded which). Source: whole blood, taken at baseline. The chain couples TRBV19 to TRBJ1-1; a confident D gene designation cannot be given. The nucleotide sequence is given as TGTGCCAGTAGAAGGAGTAACACTGAAGCTTTCTTT. It specifies CASRRSNTEAFF.